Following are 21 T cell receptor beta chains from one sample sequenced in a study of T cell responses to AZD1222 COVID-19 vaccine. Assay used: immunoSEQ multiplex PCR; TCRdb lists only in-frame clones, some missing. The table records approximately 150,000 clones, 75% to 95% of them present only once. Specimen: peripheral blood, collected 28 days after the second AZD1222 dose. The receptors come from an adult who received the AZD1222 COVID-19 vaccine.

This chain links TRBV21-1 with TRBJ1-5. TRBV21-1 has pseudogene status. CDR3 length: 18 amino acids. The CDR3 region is CASSFRDRPRGCNQPQHF. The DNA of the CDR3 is TGTGCCAGCAGTTTCCGGGACCGACCCCGCGGGTGCAATCAGCCCCAGCATTTT.

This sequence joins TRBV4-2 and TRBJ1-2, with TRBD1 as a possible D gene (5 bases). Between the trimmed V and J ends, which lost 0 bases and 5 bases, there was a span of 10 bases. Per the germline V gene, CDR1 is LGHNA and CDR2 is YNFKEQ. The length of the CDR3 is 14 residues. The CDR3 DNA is TGTGCCAGCAGCCAAGATGTGACAGTTTATGGCTACACCTTC. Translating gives CASSQDVTVYGYTF.

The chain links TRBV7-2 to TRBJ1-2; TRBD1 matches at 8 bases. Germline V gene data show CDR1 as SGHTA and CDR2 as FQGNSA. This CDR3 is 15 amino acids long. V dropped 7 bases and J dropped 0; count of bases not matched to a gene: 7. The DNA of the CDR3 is TGTGCCAGCACTCAACAGGGGGGATCTAACTATGGCTACACCTTC. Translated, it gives CASTQQGGSNYGYTF.

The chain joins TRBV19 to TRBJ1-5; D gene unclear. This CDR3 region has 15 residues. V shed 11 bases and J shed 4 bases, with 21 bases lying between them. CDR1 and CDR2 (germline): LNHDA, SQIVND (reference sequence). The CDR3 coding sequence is TGTGCCGTAGCCGCGGGTCAAAACCTTAATCAGCCCCAGCATTTT. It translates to CAVAAGQNLNQPQHF.

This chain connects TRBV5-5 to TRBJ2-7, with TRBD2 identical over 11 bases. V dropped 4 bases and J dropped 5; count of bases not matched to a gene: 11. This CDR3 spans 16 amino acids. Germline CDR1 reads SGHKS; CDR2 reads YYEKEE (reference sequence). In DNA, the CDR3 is TGTGCCAGCAGCCTGGAGATAGCGGGAGGGCACCACGAGCAGTACGTC. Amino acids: CASSLEIAGGHHEQYV.

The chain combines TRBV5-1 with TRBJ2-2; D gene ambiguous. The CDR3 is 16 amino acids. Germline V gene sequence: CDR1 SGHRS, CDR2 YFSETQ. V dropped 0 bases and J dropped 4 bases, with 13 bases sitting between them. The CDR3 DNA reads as TGCGCCAGCAGCTTGGCCTTCGGGTTGGGCACCGGGGAGCTGTTTTTT. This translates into CASSLAFGLGTGELFF.

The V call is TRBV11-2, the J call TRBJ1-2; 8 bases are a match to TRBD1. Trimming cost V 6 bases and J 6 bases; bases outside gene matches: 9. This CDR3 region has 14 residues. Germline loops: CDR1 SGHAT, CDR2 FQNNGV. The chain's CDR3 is CASSRGQVGNGYTF. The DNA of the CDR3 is TGTGCCAGCAGTCGGGGACAGGTGGGCAATGGCTACACCTTC.

CDR3 region: CASSPARGDTQYF. CDR3 DNA sequence: TGTGCCAGCAGTCCGGCGAGGGGGGATACGCAGTATTTT. This chain joins TRBV4-2 and TRBJ2-3; possibly TRBD1 for D (6 bases). The germline V gene has CDR1 LGHNA and CDR2 YNFKEQ. The CDR3 totals 13 residues. With 6 bases removed from V and 6 bases from J, the gap between germline ends came to 13 bases.

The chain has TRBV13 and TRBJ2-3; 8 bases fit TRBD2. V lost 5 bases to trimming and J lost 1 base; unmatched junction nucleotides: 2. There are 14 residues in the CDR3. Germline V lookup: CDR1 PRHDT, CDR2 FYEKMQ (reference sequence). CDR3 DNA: TGTGCCAGCAGCCCGGGGGGGGGCACAGATACGCAGTATTTT. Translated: CASSPGGGTDTQYF. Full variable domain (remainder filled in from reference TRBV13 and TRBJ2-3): AAGVIQSPRHLIKEKRETATLKCYPIPRHDTVYWYQQGPGQDPQFLISFYEKMQSDKGSIPDRFSAQQFSDYHSELNMSSLELGDSALYFCASSPGGGTDTQYFGPGTRLTVL.

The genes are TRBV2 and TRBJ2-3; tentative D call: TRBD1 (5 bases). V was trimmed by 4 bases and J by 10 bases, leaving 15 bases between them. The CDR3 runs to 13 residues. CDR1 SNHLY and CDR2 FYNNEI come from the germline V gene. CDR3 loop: CASSGWLAGPQYF. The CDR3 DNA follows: TGTGCCAGCAGTGGATGGCTGGCAGGGCCGCAGTATTTT.

CDR3: CATSRENVGAYEQYV. The CDR3, as DNA: TGTGCCACCAGCAGAGAGAATGTGGGGGCCTACGAGCAGTACGTC. The chain couples TRBV15 to TRBJ2-7; either TRBD1 or TRBD2 may supply D (5 bases each). The CDR3 has 15 residues. V lost 0 bases and J 2 bases, leaving 11 bases between the germline ends. CDR1 and CDR2 (germline): LNHNV, YYDKDF (reference sequence).

The DNA of the CDR3 is TGTGCCAGCAGCCAAGATCTGAACTACGAGCAGTACTTC. Translating it yields CASSQDLNYEQYF. The V and J genes are TRBV3-1 (or the pseudogene TRBV3-2) and TRBJ2-7; D gene uncertain. Germline CDR1 LGHDT, CDR2 YNNKEL (reference sequence). The CDR3 has 13 amino acids. Trimming took 0 bases from V and 3 from J, leaving 6 bases between them.

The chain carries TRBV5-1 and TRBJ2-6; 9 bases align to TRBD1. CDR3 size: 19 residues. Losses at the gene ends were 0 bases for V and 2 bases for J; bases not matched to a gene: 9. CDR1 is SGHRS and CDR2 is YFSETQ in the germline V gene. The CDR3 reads CASSLAGTGRSPGANVLTF. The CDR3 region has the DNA TGCGCCAGCAGCTTGGCCGGGACAGGGAGAAGCCCTGGGGCCAACGTCCTGACTTTC.

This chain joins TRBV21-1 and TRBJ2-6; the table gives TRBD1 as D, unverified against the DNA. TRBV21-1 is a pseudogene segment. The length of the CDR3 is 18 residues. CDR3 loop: CASSKAGPQGTGANVLTF. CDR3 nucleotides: TGTGCCAGCAGCAAAGCAGGGCCTCAGGGGACTGGGGCCAACGTCCTGACTTTC.

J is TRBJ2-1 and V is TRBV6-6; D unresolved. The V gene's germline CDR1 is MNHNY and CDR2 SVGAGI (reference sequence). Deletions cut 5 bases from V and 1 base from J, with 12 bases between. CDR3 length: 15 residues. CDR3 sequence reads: CASSPRMGSYNEQFF. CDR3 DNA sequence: TGTGCCAGCAGTCCCCGTATGGGGTCCTACAATGAGCAGTTCTTC.

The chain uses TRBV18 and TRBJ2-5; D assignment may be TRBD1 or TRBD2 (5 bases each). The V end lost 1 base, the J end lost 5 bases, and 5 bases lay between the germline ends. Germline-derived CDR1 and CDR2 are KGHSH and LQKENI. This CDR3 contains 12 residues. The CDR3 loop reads CASSPRGETQYF. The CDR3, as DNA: TGTGCCAGCTCACCACGGGGGGAGACCCAGTACTTC.

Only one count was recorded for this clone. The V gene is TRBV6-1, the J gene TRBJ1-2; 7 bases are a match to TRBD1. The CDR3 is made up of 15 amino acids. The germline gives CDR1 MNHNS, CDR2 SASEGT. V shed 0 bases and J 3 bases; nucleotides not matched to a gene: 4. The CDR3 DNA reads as TGTGCCAGCAGTGAAGCCATTCAGGGGGACTATGGCTACACCTTC. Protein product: CASSEAIQGDYGYTF.

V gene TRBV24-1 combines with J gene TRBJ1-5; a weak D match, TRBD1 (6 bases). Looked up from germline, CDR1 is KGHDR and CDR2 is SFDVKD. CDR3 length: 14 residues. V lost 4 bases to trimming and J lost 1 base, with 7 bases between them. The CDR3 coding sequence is TGTGCCACCAGTGACACAGGGAGCAATCAGCCCCAGCATTTT. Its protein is CATSDTGSNQPQHF.

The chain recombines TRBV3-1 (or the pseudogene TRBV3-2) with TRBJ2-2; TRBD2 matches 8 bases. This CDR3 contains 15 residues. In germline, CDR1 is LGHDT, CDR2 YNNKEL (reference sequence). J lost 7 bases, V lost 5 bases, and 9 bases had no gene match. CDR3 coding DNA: TGTGCCAGCAGCAATAGCGGGGAGCCATTCGGGGAGCTGTTTTTT. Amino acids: CASSNSGEPFGELFF.

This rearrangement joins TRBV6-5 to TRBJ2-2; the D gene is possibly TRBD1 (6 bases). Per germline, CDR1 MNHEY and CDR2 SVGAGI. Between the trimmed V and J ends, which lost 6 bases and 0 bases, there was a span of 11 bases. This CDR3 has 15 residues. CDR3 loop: CASRTTGTNTGELFF. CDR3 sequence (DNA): TGTGCCAGCAGGACCACAGGGACGAACACCGGGGAGCTGTTTTTT.

The CDR3 region has the DNA TGTGCCAGCAGCCGCCAATTGGTTTTAATACGAGAGACCCAGTACTTC. This gives the protein CASSRQLVLIRETQYF. The chain combines TRBV7-2 with TRBJ2-5; D gene unclear. Germline V gene sequence: CDR1 SGHTA, CDR2 FQGNSA. Trimming removed 5 bases from V and 4 bases from J, with 20 bases in between. This CDR3 spans 16 amino acids.